This TCR beta chain was recorded in a study of blood T cell repertoires in COVID-19. This clone was detected a few times. The protocol was immunoSEQ multiplex PCR, while the TCRdb copy is restricted to in-frame clones and leaves out a portion. Found here are fewer than 350,000 clones, about nine tenths of them singletons; the top ten hold around a tenth. V shed 0 bases and J shed 4 bases, with 12 bases lying between them. CDR1 LNHDA and CDR2 SQIVND come from the germline V gene (reference sequence). The CDR3 covers 16 residues. The chain couples TRBV19 to TRBJ2-2; TRBD2 might be the D (6 bases). The sample taken for sequencing was PBMCs or T cells enriched from blood (not recorded which). This TCR was recovered from a woman aged 40 to 50 who had recovered from COVID-19. In DNA, the CDR3 is TGTGCCAGTAGTATAGATGCAAGGGGACTCACCGGGGAGCTGTTTTTT. Encoded protein: CASSIDARGLTGELFF.